This entry features one TCR beta chain sequence. Antigen specificity is unknown. Clones were sequenced by immunoSEQ multiplex PCR, and TCRdb holds only the in-frame ones, with some missing. The sample holds 1,400 or so clones, 35% to 45% seen once. The germline V gene encodes CDR1 LNHDA and CDR2 SQIVND (reference sequence). V shed 7 bases, J shed 9 bases, and the junction held 24 bases outside the gene matches. This CDR3 region has 18 residues. This entry is derived from a study of T cells in localized non-small cell lung cancer. Whole-study findings and limits: Increased T cell density in blood showed an association with longer overall survival. Tumor showed lower T cell clonality than uninvolved adjacent lung, where it was highest.

The chain couples TRBV19 to TRBJ1-2; the match to TRBD1 covers 9 bases. Sample: lung tumor tissue, taken before any cancer treatment. The source of this sequence is a male donor at least 60 years old with stage III lung adenocarcinoma. The CDR3 nucleotides are TGTGCCAGTACCCTTTCCTATCTCCCCGGGACAGGGATACGCAGCTACACCTTC. Translated: CASTLSYLPGTGIRSYTF.